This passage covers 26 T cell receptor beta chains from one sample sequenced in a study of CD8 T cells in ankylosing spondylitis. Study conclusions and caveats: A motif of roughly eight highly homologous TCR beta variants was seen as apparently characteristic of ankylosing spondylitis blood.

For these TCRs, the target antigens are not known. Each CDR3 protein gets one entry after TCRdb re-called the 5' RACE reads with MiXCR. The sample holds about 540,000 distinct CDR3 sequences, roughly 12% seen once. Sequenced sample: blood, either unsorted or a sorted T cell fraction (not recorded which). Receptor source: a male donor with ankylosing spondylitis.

The CDR3 reads CSAPGLGSYEQYF. The CDR3 DNA follows: TGCAGTGCCCCGGGACTAGGCTCCTACGAGCAGTACTTC. V is TRBV20-1 and J is TRBJ2-7; TRBD2 aligns across 8 bases. The germline V gene has CDR1 DFQATT and CDR2 SNEGSKA (reference sequence). Trimming took 6 bases from V and 0 from J; bases not matched to a gene: 4. CDR3 size: 13 residues.

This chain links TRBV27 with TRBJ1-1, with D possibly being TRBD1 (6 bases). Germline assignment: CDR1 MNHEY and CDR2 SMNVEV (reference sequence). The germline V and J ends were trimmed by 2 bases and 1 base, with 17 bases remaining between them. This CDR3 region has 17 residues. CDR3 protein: CASSLKRQGTRNTEAFF. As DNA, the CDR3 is TGTGCCAGCAGTTTAAAGCGCCAGGGGACGAGGAACACTGAAGCTTTCTTT.

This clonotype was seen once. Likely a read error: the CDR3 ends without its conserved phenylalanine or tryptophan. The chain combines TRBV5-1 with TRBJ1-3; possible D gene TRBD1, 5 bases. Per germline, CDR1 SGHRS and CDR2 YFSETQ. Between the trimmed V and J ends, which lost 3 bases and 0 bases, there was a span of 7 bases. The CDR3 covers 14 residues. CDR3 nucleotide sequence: TGCGCCAGCAGCTCGGACACCTCTGGAAACACCATATATTCT. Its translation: CASSSDTSGNTIYS.

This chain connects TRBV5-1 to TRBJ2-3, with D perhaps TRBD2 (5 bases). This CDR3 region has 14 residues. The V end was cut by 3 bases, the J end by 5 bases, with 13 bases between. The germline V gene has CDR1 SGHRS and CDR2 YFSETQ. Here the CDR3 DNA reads TGCGCCAGCAGCTCTGGCGGGCCAGGAGATACGCAGTATTTT. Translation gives CASSSGGPGDTQYF.

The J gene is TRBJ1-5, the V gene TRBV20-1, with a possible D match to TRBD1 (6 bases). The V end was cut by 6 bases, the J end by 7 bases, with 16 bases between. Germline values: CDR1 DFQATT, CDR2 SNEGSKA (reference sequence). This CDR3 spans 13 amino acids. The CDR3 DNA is TGCAGTGCGACAGACAGGCGATTCCAGCCCCAGCATTTT. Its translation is CSATDRRFQPQHF.

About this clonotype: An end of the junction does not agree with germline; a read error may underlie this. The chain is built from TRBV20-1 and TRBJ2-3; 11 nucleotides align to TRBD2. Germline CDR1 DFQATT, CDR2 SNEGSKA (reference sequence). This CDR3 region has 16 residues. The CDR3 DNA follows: TGCAGCGCTAGGGTTAGCGGGAGGGCCTCTGGTGATACGCAGTATTTT. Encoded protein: CSARVSGRASGDTQYF.

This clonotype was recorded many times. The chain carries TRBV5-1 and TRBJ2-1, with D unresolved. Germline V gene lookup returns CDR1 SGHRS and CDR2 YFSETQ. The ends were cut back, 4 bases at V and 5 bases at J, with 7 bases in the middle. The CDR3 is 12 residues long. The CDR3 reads CASSVEDNEQFF. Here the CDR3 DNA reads TGCGCCAGCAGCGTCGAGGACAATGAGCAGTTCTTC.

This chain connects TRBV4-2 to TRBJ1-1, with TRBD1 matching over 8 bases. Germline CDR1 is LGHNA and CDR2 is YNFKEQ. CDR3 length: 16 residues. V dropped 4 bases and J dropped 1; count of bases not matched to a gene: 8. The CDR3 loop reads CASSPRETGANTEAFF. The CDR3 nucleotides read TGTGCCAGCAGCCCGAGGGAGACAGGGGCGAACACTGAAGCTTTCTTT.

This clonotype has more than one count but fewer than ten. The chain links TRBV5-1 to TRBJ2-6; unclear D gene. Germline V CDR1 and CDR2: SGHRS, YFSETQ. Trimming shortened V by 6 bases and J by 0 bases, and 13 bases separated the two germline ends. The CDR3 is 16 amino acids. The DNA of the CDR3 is TGCGCCAGCACCCCACTACAGAACTCTGGGGCCAACGTCCTGACTTTC. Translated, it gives CASTPLQNSGANVLTF.

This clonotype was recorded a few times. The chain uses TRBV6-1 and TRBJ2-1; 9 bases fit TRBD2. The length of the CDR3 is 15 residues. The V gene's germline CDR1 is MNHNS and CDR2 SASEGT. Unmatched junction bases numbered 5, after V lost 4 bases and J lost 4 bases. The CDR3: CASSGGGGYYNEQFF. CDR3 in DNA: TGTGCCAGCAGTGGCGGGGGGGGATATTACAATGAGCAGTTCTTC.

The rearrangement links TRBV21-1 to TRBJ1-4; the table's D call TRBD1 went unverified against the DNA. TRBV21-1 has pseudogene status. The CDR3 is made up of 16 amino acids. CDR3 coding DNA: TGTGCCAGCAGGTCCCTCCAGGGACAGAATAATGAAAAACTGTTTTTT. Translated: CASRSLQGQNNEKLFF.

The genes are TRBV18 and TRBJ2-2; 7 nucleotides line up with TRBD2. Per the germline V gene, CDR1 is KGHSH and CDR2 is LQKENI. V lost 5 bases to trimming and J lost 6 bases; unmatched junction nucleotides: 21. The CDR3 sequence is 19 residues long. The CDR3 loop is CASSSLRRLQRGYAGELFF. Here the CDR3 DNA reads TGTGCCAGCTCATCACTCCGCCGACTTCAGCGGGGATATGCCGGGGAGCTGTTTTTT.

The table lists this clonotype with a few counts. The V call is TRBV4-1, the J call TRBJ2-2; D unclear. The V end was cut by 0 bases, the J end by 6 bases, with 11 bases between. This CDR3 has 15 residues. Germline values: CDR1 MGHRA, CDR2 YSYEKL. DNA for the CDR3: TGCGCCAGCAGCCAAGATGAGACAATTCCCGGGGAGCTGTTTTTT. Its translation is CASSQDETIPGELFF.

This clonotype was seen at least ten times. The CDR3 here is CASSGTATNTGELFF. DNA of the CDR3: TGCGCCAGCAGCGGGACAGCCACTAACACCGGGGAGCTGTTTTTT. The rearrangement links TRBV5-1 to TRBJ2-2; TRBD1 matches at 7 bases. In germline, CDR1 is SGHRS, CDR2 YFSETQ. CDR3 length: 15 amino acids. V gave up 4 bases and J gave up 2 bases; unmatched junction bases: 5.

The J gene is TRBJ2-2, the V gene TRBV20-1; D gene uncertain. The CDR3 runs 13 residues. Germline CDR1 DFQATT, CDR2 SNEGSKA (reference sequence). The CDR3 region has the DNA TGCAGAGTACAACAAGCGAACACCGGGGAGCTGTTTTTT. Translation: CRVQQANTGELFF.

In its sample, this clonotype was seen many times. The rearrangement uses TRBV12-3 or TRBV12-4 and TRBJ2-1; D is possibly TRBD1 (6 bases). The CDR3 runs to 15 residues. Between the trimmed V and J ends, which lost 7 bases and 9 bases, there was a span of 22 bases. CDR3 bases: TGTGCCAGCACTCTTGGGGACACGGTTACGGGTGAGCAGTTCTTC. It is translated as CASTLGDTVTGEQFF.

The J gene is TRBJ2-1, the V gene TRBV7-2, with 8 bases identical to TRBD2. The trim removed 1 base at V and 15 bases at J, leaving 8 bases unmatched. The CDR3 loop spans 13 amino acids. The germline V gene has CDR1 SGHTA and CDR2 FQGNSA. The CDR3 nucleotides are TGTGCCAGCAGCTTAGAGGGACTAGTCGGGTTGTTCTTC. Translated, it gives CASSLEGLVGLFF.

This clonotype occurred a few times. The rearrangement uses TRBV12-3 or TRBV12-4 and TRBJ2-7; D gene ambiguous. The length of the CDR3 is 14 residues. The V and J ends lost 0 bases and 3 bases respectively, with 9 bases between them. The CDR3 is CASSLALVFYEQYF. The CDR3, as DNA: TGTGCCAGCAGTTTAGCGCTAGTTTTCTACGAGCAGTACTTC.

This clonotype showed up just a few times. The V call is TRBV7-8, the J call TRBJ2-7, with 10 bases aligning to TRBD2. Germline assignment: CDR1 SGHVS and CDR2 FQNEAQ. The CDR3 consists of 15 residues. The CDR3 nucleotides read TGTGCCAGCAGCCCACTAGCGGGACCCTCCTACGAGCAGCACGTC. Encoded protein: CASSPLAGPSYEQHV.

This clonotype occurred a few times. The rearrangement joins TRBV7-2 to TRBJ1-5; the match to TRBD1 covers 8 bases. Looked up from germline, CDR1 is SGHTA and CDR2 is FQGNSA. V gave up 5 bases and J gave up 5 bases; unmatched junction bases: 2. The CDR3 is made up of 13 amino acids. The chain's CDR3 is CASSKTGDQPQHF. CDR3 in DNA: TGTGCCAGCAGCAAGACAGGGGATCAGCCCCAGCATTTT. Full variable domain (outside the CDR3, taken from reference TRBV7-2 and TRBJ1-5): GAGVSQSPSNKVTEKGKDVELRCDPISGHTALYWYRQSLGQGLEFLIYFQGNSAPDKSGLPSDRFSAERTGGSVSTLTIQRTQQEDSAVYLCASSKTGDQPQHFGDGTRLSIL.

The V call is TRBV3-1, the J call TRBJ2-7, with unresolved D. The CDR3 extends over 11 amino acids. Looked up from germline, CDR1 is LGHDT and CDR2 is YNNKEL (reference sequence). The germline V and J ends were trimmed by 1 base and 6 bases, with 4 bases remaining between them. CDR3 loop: CASSQVGEQYF. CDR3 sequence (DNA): TGTGCCAGCAGCCAAGTTGGCGAGCAGTACTTC.

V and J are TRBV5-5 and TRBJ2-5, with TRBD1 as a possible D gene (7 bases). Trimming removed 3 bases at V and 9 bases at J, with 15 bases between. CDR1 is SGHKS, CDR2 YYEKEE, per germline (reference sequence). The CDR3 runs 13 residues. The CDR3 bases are TGTGCCAGCAGCTCGCGGGACAGCGGGCCCCAGTACTTC. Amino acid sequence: CASSSRDSGPQYF.

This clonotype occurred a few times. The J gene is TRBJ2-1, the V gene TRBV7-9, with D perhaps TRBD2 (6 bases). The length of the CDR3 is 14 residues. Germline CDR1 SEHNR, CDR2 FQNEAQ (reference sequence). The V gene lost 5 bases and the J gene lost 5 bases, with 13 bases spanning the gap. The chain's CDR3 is CASSIVPGDNEQFF. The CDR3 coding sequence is TGTGCCAGCAGCATCGTCCCGGGGGACAATGAGCAGTTCTTC.

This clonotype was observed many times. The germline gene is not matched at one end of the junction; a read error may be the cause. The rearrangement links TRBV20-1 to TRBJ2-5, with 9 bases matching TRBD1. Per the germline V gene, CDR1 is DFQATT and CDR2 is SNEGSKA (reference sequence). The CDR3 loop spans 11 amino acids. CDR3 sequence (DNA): TGCAGTGTGGACAGGGGAGAGTCCCAGTACTTC. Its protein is CSVDRGESQYF.

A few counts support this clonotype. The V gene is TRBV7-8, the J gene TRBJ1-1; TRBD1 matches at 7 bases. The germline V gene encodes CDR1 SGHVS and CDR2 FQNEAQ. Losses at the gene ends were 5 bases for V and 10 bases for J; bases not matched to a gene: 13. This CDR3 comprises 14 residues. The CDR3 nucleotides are TGTGCCAGCAGCCCCTGGACAGGCGAAGTGGTAGCTTTCTTT. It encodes CASSPWTGEVVAFF.

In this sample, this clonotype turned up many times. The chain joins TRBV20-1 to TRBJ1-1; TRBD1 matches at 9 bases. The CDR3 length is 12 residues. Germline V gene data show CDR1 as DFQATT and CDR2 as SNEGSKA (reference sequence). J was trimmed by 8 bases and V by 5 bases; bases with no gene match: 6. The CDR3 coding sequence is TGCAGTGCTTCACAGGGGGCGCAGGAAGCTTTCTTT. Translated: CSASQGAQEAFF.